A single sample gave rise to the 26 T cell receptor beta chains below, sequenced in a study of beta chain features in type 1 diabetes. Sequenced material consisted of expressed TCRB transcripts (all of the isolated RNA was reverse transcribed). The method was immunoSEQ multiplex PCR; TCRdb's version includes in-frame clones alone and lacks a portion of them. The sample yields some 330,000 clones, roughly 9.6% seen once. Sequencing was carried out using naive CD4+ T cells from blood. The source of these receptors is a woman in her 30s in good health.

The V call is TRBV5-1, the J call TRBJ2-7, with D possibly TRBD1 on 6 matching bases. Germline V gives CDR1 SGHRS, CDR2 YFSETQ. The CDR3 runs 13 residues. The V gene lost 1 base and the J gene lost 3 bases, with 8 bases spanning the gap. This CDR3 is CASSLTGYYEQYF. The CDR3 DNA reads TGCGCCAGCAGCTTGACAGGGTACTACGAGCAGTACTTC.

CDR3: CASSAGVGTDTQYF. The CDR3 DNA is TGTGCCAGCAGCGCAGGGGTCGGGACAGATACGCAGTATTTT. The chain is built from TRBV7-9 and TRBJ2-3; TRBD1 is a possible D gene (6 bases). This CDR3 contains 14 residues. The V gene's germline CDR1 is SEHNR and CDR2 FQNEAQ (reference sequence). Trimming removed 5 bases at V and 3 bases at J, with 12 bases between.

This clone was found a few times. The CDR3 reads CARRTVMNTEAFF. The CDR3, as DNA: TGTGCCCGTAGGACAGTCATGAACACTGAAGCTTTCTTT. The chain has TRBV30 and TRBJ1-1; D possibly corresponds to TRBD1 (6 bases). Germline CDR1 reads GTSNPN; CDR2 reads SVGIG (reference sequence). The CDR3 sequence is 13 residues long. Trimming stripped 8 bases from V and 0 bases from J, with 13 bases between. Complete variable domain (other parts from reference TRBV30 and TRBJ1-1): SQTIHQWPATLVQPVGSPLSLECTVEGTSNPNLYWYRQAAGRGLQLLFYSVGIGQISSEVPQNLSASRPQDRQFILSSKKLLLSDSGFYLCARRTVMNTEAFFGQGTRLTVV.

This clone was observed a handful of times. The chain employs TRBV21-1 and TRBJ2-1; the table names TRBD2, a call not compared with the DNA. TRBV21-1 is flagged as a pseudogene. The CDR3 runs 21 residues. CDR3 sequence reads: CASSRDTEGRLAGGSYNEQFF. In DNA, the CDR3 is TGTGCCAGCAGCAGGGATACAGAGGGTAGGCTAGCGGGAGGGTCCTACAATGAGCAGTTCTTC.

The V and J genes are TRBV29-1 and TRBJ2-7, with 7 bases aligning to TRBD1. The germline gives CDR1 SQVTM, CDR2 ANQGSEA. Trimming at V came to 3 bases and at J to 1 base, leaving 3 bases not matched to a gene. There are 13 residues in the CDR3. CDR3 protein: CSVEGQTSYEQYF. DNA of the CDR3: TGCAGCGTTGAGGGACAGACGTCCTACGAGCAGTACTTC.

Only a few counts were recorded for this clone. The chain combines TRBV29-1 with TRBJ1-1; 7 bases fit TRBD1. V was clipped by 7 bases and J by 1 base; unmatched bases: 3. The CDR3 has 12 residues. Per the germline V gene, CDR1 is SQVTM and CDR2 is ANQGSEA. CDR3 sequence reads: CSARTGNTEAFF. CDR3 sequence (DNA): TGCAGCGCTCGGACAGGGAACACTGAAGCTTTCTTT.

V gene TRBV7-2 combines with J gene TRBJ2-7; the D is unclear. Germline CDR1 reads SGHTA; CDR2 reads FQGNSA. The CDR3 sequence is 14 residues long. Deletions cut 6 bases from V and 2 bases from J, with 14 bases between. Written as DNA, the CDR3 is TGTGCCAGCAGTCAGATCAGTAACACCTACGAGCAGTACTTC. It encodes CASSQISNTYEQYF.

This clone was observed a handful of times. The J gene is TRBJ1-1, the V gene TRBV30; TRBD1 is a possible D gene (5 bases). Germline V gives CDR1 GTSNPN, CDR2 SVGIG (reference sequence). The ends were cut back, 0 bases at V and 3 bases at J, with 14 bases in the middle. This CDR3 region has 15 residues. CDR3 residues: CAWSVDPLGDTEAFF. The CDR3 nucleotides read TGTGCCTGGAGTGTGGACCCCTTAGGGGACACTGAAGCTTTCTTT.

This clone was seen only a few times. The CDR3 protein is CASSQGRQGKSGANVLTF. DNA of the CDR3: TGCGCCAGCAGCCAAGGTCGGCAGGGAAAATCTGGGGCCAACGTCCTGACTTTC. The chain employs TRBV4-1 and TRBJ2-6, with D possibly TRBD1 on 5 matching bases. Trimming took 1 base from V and 1 from J, leaving 14 bases between them. The CDR3 length is 18 residues. CDR1 is MGHRA and CDR2 is YSYEKL in the germline V gene.

The J gene is TRBJ2-3, the V gene TRBV5-1; 10 bases are shared with TRBD2. Germline V gene sequence: CDR1 SGHRS, CDR2 YFSETQ. This CDR3 contains 17 residues. V gave up 4 bases and J gave up 2 bases; unmatched junction bases: 10. In DNA form, the CDR3 reads TGCGCCAGCAGCCACCCTCTGCTAGCGGGAGTCACAGATACGCAGTATTTT. Amino acid sequence: CASSHPLLAGVTDTQYF.

This clone appeared a few times. The chain combines TRBV7-2 with TRBJ2-2; TRBD2 agrees at 8 bases. Germline CDR1 SGHTA, CDR2 FQGNSA. Trimming removed 1 base from V and 4 bases from J; junction bases left unmatched: 5. This CDR3 has 16 residues. The CDR3 coding sequence is TGTGCCAGCAGCTTAGAAGTTAGCGGGGTCACCGGGGAGCTGTTTTTT. Encoded protein: CASSLEVSGVTGELFF.

This clone came up a few times. The chain uses TRBV19 and TRBJ2-5, with 7 bases aligning to TRBD1. This CDR3 is 17 amino acids long. Looked up from germline, CDR1 is LNHDA and CDR2 is SQIVND (reference sequence). V dropped 4 bases and J dropped 2; count of bases not matched to a gene: 13. CDR3 in amino acids: CASSTTTGQENQETQYF. CDR3 in DNA: TGTGCCAGTAGTACTACTACTGGACAGGAGAATCAAGAGACCCAGTACTTC.

The chain links TRBV30 to TRBJ2-7; D may be TRBD1 (5 bases). This CDR3 has 11 residues. Germline V CDR1 and CDR2: GTSNPN, SVGIG (reference sequence). Trimming removed 7 bases at V and 2 bases at J, with 9 bases between. CDR3 DNA: TGTGCCTTAGGGGTGCCCTACGAGCAGTACTTC. This encodes CALGVPYEQYF.

The chain has TRBV15 and TRBJ2-6; 7 bases fit TRBD2. This CDR3 is 17 amino acids long. From germline, CDR1 is LNHNV and CDR2 YYDKDF (reference sequence). The V and J ends lost 0 bases and 2 bases, in that order; junction bases with no gene match: 4. CDR3: CATSREGGRTGANVLTF. The CDR3 DNA sequence: TGTGCCACCAGCAGAGAGGGAGGGAGGACTGGGGCCAACGTCCTGACTTTC.

The V and J genes are TRBV18 and TRBJ2-3, with 8 bases matching TRBD1. The CDR3 has 17 amino acids. Losses at the gene ends were 3 bases for V and 3 bases for J; bases not matched to a gene: 11. Germline assignment: CDR1 KGHSH and CDR2 LQKENI. CDR3 sequence reads: CASSPGQGSPLTDTQYF. The CDR3 DNA reads TGTGCCAGCTCACCCGGACAGGGCAGTCCACTTACAGATACGCAGTATTTT.

Concerning this clone: The junction does not match germline at one end; this may be a read error. This sequence joins TRBV2 and TRBJ1-2; TRBD1 might be the D (6 bases). This CDR3 region has 11 residues. The V gene's germline CDR1 is SNHLY and CDR2 FYNNEI. CDR3 amino acids: CASIKTQGSGF. The CDR3 DNA is TGTGCCAGCATCAAAACGCAGGGGTCAGGATTC.

There are a few counts of this clone. The chain joins TRBV5-1 to TRBJ1-3; D remains ambiguous. Per the germline V gene, CDR1 is SGHRS and CDR2 is YFSETQ. This CDR3 region has 17 residues. V shed 6 bases and J shed 0 bases, with 19 bases lying between them. In DNA form, the CDR3 reads TGCGCCAGCAAGGCGGTCGCTTCTATCAGCTCTGGAAACACCATATATTTT. Translating gives CASKAVASISSGNTIYF.

For this clone: Possible read error: a much larger clone is one base away. The J gene is TRBJ2-5, the V gene TRBV11-3, with D tentatively TRBD1 (6 bases). The germline V and J ends were trimmed by 3 bases and 2 bases, with 7 bases remaining between them. Germline assignment: CDR1 SGHNT and CDR2 YENEEA. The CDR3 contains 13 residues. CDR3 sequence (DNA): TGTGCCAGCAGCTTTGGACAGCAAGAGACCCAGTACTTC. This sequence encodes CASSFGQQETQYF.

There are a few counts of this clone. For the CDR3, the DNA is TGTGCCAGCAGCGGCCGGGACTATGGCTACACCTTC. This gives the protein CASSGRDYGYTF. The chain employs TRBV28 and TRBJ1-2; D is undetermined. CDR3 length: 12 amino acids. Germline CDR1 reads MDHEN; CDR2 reads SYDVKM. V lost 6 bases to trimming and J lost 3 bases, with 8 bases between them.

The chain carries TRBV18 and TRBJ2-7; D might be TRBD2 (5 bases). CDR1 is KGHSH and CDR2 is LQKENI in the germline V gene. V gave up 3 bases and J gave up 7 bases, with 10 bases separating them. The CDR3 has 12 residues. The CDR3 coding sequence is TGTGCCAGCTCACCCGGGGAAAGGGAGCAGTACTTC. This translates into CASSPGEREQYF.

The chain links TRBV10-3 to TRBJ2-3, with TRBD2 matching over 9 bases. Germline V gives CDR1 ENHRY, CDR2 SYGVKD. The ends lost 8 bases at V and 5 bases at J; junction bases unmatched: 14. The CDR3 covers 16 residues. CDR3 in DNA: TGTGCCATCGGCCTACAGGGTAGCGGGAGTCAAGATACGCAGTATTTT. Its protein is CAIGLQGSGSQDTQYF.

This clone was observed a handful of times. The chain recombines TRBV29-1 with TRBJ1-2; 10 nucleotides match TRBD1. V lost 3 bases and J lost 7; bases outside the gene matches: 8. In germline, CDR1 is SQVTM, CDR2 ANQGSEA. This CDR3 has 14 residues. The CDR3 loop is CSVDDLGQGLGYTF. The CDR3 bases are TGCAGCGTTGATGATCTGGGACAGGGGCTTGGCTACACCTTC.

This chain links TRBV19 with TRBJ2-7; 7 nucleotides agree with TRBD1. V gave up 5 bases and J gave up 2 bases; unmatched junction bases: 9. The germline gives CDR1 LNHDA, CDR2 SQIVND (reference sequence). This CDR3 contains 15 residues. DNA of the CDR3: TGTGCCAGTAGTCCGATAGACAGGGATACCTACGAGCAGTACTTC. It translates to CASSPIDRDTYEQYF.

This clone occurred a few times. Distinct nucleotide sequences in the sample also encode this CDR3. The chain uses TRBV4-2 and TRBJ2-3; 13 bases match TRBD2. CDR3 length: 16 amino acids. The germline V gene has CDR1 LGHNA and CDR2 YNFKEQ. V trimming: 3 bases; J trimming: 1 base; junction bases outside the gene matches: 1. The CDR3 is CASSQGLAGRTDTQYF. CDR3 nucleotide sequence: TGTGCCAGCAGCCAGGGACTAGCGGGACGCACAGATACGCAGTATTTT.

This chain links TRBV29-1 with TRBJ2-4; maybe TRBD2 (6 bases). CDR3 size: 15 residues. Deletions cut 4 bases from V and 0 bases from J, with 13 bases between. CDR1 and CDR2 (germline): SQVTM, ANQGSEA. The DNA for the CDR3 is TGCAGCGTTGGGAACTCGGGGGAAGCCAAAAACATTCAGTACTTC. This codes for CSVGNSGEAKNIQYF.

Written as DNA, the CDR3 is TGTGCCAGTTTTGGGCCGTCAACTAACTATGGCTACACCTTC. Amino acids: CASFGPSTNYGYTF. V and J are TRBV6-4 and TRBJ1-2; D is uncertain. Trimming took off 9 bases at V and 0 bases at J, with 14 bases between the two ends. Germline-derived CDR1 and CDR2 are MRHNA and SNTAGT. The CDR3 totals 14 residues.